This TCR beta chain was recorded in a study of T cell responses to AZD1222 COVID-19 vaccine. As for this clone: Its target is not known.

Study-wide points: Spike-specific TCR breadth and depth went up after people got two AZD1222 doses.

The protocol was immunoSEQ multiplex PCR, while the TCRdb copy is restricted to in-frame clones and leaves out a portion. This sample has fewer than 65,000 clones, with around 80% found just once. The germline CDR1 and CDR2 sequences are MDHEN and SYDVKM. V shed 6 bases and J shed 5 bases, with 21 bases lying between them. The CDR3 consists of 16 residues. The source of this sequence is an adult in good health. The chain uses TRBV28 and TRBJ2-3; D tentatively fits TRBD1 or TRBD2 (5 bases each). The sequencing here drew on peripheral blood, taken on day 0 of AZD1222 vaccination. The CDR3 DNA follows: TGTGCCAGCAGCCCCCGATGGGGGATGATAAAAGATACGCAGTATTTT. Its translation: CASSPRWGMIKDTQYF. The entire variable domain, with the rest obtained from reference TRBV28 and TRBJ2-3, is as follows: DVKVTQSSRYLVKRTGEKVFLECVQDMDHENMFWYRQDPGLGLRLIYFSYDVKMKEKGDIPEGYSVSREKKERFSLILESASTNQTSMYLCASSPRWGMIKDTQYFGPGTRLTVL.